The following is a T cell receptor beta chain sequence with its context. What it recognizes is unknown. This sample is part of a study of shared clonotypes between healthy human individuals. The donors were adults (healthy and HIV-negative) with no recent acute infections or vaccinations. Findings and caveats of the study: Sorted-subset samples were not fully sequenced, rarefaction indicated.

Measured with immunoSEQ multiplex PCR; TCRdb has only the in-frame clones, and not every one. This sample carries about 770,000 clones, over 55% of them seen once, and the ten largest clones take less than 2%. The material sequenced was memory CD4+ T cells sorted from blood. Subset here: CD45RA-negative fraction. The receptor's source is a woman under 40 in good health.

Here the CDR3 reads CASSESSGAMNTEAFF. For the CDR3, the DNA is TGCGCCAGCAGTGAGTCTAGCGGGGCTATGAACACTGAAGCTTTCTTT. V is TRBV10-1 and J is TRBJ1-1; D may be TRBD1 (5 bases). V was trimmed by 0 bases and J by 0 bases, leaving 11 bases between them. Germline lookup yields CDR1 WNHNN and CDR2 SYGVQD (reference sequence). This CDR3 is built from 16 residues.